This is a list of T cell receptor beta chains from one sample in a study of a mutant IDH1 vaccine in newly diagnosed glioma. Method: immunoSEQ multiplex PCR; TCRdb's copy keeps in-frame clones and lacks some. The sample has 60,000 to 100,000 clones; approximately 89% are singletons. What these receptors recognize is not known. The sequencing used PBMCs, collected from a glioma patient whose treatment included an IDH1 peptide vaccine. The receptors come from a woman aged 50 to 60 with glioma. The CDR3 runs from the conserved cysteine through the conserved F or W. The D gene is left open where the match is weak. The size entry is marked missing in some rows and otherwise reads once, few, many or a size class.

V: TRBV2
J: TRBJ2-3
D: TRBD2
size: .
DNA: TGTGCCGAGACTAGCGTTTCTAGCACAGATACGCAGTATTTT
CDR3: CAETSVSSTDTQYF

V: TRBV10-3
J: TRBJ2-7
D: TRBD2
size: .
DNA: TGTGCCATCAGTGAGCCCCAGCGGGAGGGCCGGGAGCAGTACTTC
CDR3: CAISEPQREGREQYF

V: TRBV7-3
J: TRBJ1-2
D: .
size: few
DNA: TGTGCCAGCAGCCCCCAGGGAAACTATGGCTACACCTTC
CDR3: CASSPQGNYGYTF

V: TRBV25-1
J: TRBJ2-7
D: TRBD2
size: .
DNA: TGTGCCAGCAGAAATGAGCGGGGGCGGTACGAGCAGTACTTC
CDR3: CASRNERGRYEQYF

V: TRBV5-1
J: TRBJ2-3
D: TRBD2
size: .
DNA: TGCGCCAGCAGCTTGGAACATCTAGCGGGAGATGCAGATACGCAGTATTTT
CDR3: CASSLEHLAGDADTQYF

V: TRBV28
J: TRBJ2-2
D: .
size: .
DNA: TGTGCCAGCAGCCACCGCGATCAGGGTGGGACCGGGGAGCTGTTTTTT
CDR3: CASSHRDQGGTGELFF

V: TRBV7-9
J: TRBJ2-1
D: .
size: .
DNA: TGTGCCAGCAGCTTTTACCTTAGCTCCTACAATGAGCAGTTCTTC
CDR3: CASSFYLSSYNEQFF

V: TRBV28
J: TRBJ1-2
D: .
size: .
DNA: TGTGCCAGCAGTTTGAACAGCGTTTATGGCTACACCTTC
CDR3: CASSLNSVYGYTF

V: TRBV6-6
J: TRBJ1-3
D: .
size: once
DNA: TGTGCCAGCAGTTACGCGGTCGCCGGAAACACCATATATTTT
CDR3: CASSYAVAGNTIYF

V: TRBV10-3
J: TRBJ2-7
D: .
size: .
DNA: TGTGCCATCAGCTTTGGAGGGGAGCAGTACTTC
CDR3: CAISFGGEQYF

V: TRBV5-4
J: TRBJ2-7
D: .
size: .
DNA: TGTGCCAGCAGCCTAGACGGGACCGCGGCCGAGCAGTACTTC
CDR3: CASSLDGTAAEQYF

V: TRBV5-4
J: TRBJ2-3
D: TRBD2
size: .
DNA: TGTGCCAGCAGCCGGGGGGGCCCCACAGATACGCAGTATTTT
CDR3: CASSRGGPTDTQYF

V: TRBV6-5
J: TRBJ2-1
D: .
size: .
DNA: TGTGCCAGCAGTTACGGCGGGATGGGTGAGCAGTTCTTC
CDR3: CASSYGGMGEQFF

V: TRBV14
J: TRBJ2-4
D: .
size: .
DNA: TGTGCCAGCAGCAGGGAAGGGGGAGCCAAAAACATTCAGTACTTC
CDR3: CASSREGGAKNIQYF

V: TRBV28
J: TRBJ1-2
D: TRBD1
size: .
DNA: TGTGCCAGCAGCCCAGGGGGCGCAAGGCCCGGCTACACCTTC
CDR3: CASSPGGARPGYTF

V: TRBV5-6
J: TRBJ1-6
D: .
size: .
DNA: TGTGCCAGCAGCTTGGGAGGGTCTCCCCTCCACTTT
CDR3: CASSLGGSPLHF

V: TRBV5-1
J: TRBJ1-6
D: .
size: .
DNA: TGCGCCAGCAGCTTGAACAGGGATTCACCCCTCCACTTT
CDR3: CASSLNRDSPLHF

V: TRBV14
J: TRBJ1-1
D: .
size: .
DNA: TGTGCCAGCAGCCCAGGACAAGGGTCCCTCACTGAAGCTTTCTTT
CDR3: CASSPGQGSLTEAFF

V: TRBV18
J: TRBJ1-5
D: .
size: once
DNA: TGTGCCAGCTCACCACCAGGGACAAGCAATCAGCCCCAGCATTTT
CDR3: CASSPPGTSNQPQHF

V: TRBV2
J: TRBJ2-3
D: .
size: .
DNA: TGTGCCAGCAGTGAAGCGAGAAGAGATACGCAGTATTTT
CDR3: CASSEARRDTQYF

V: TRBV6-1
J: TRBJ2-1
D: .
size: .
DNA: TGTGCCAGCAGTGAAGTCAGGTCCTCCTACAATGAGCAGTTCTTC
CDR3: CASSEVRSSYNEQFF

V: TRBV6-6
J: TRBJ2-7
D: .
size: few
DNA: TGTGCCAGCACCGTCCGAGTGGAGGACGAGCAGTACTTC
CDR3: CASTVRVEDEQYF

V: TRBV28
J: TRBJ2-1
D: .
size: .
DNA: TGTGCCAGCAGGTCCGGGACGGATTACAATGAGCAGTTCTTC
CDR3: CASRSGTDYNEQFF

V: TRBV29-1
J: TRBJ2-5
D: .
size: .
DNA: TGCAGCGTTGAAGGCGGCCAGGGGACCCAGTACTTC
CDR3: CSVEGGQGTQYF

V: TRBV23-1
J: TRBJ2-1
D: TRBD2
size: .
DNA: TGCGCCAGCAGTCCGTTCCGACTAGCGGAGTGCAGCTCCTACAATGAGCAGTTCTTC
CDR3: CASSPFRLAECSSYNEQFF

V: TRBV4-2
J: TRBJ1-2
D: TRBD1
size: once
DNA: TGTGCCACCCAGCCAAGACAGGGGGCATTCGGATCCTATGGCTACACCTTC
CDR3: CATQPRQGAFGSYGYTF

V: TRBV5-1
J: TRBJ1-6
D: TRBD1
size: .
DNA: TGCGCCAGCAGCCCGAATACAGGGGGGAATTCACCCCTCCACTTT
CDR3: CASSPNTGGNSPLHF

V: TRBV7-8
J: TRBJ2-1
D: TRBD2
size: .
DNA: TGTGCCAGCAGCTTAGCTAGCGGGAGATGGGATGAGCAGTTCTTC
CDR3: CASSLASGRWDEQFF

V: TRBV28
J: TRBJ1-5
D: .
size: .
DNA: TGTGCCACCCACGGGCAGTTTAGCAATCAGCCCCAGCATTTT
CDR3: CATHGQFSNQPQHF

V: TRBV29-1
J: TRBJ2-1
D: TRBD1
size: .
DNA: TGCAGCGTTGCCGGCCCGGGGACAGGTATCAATGAGCAGTTCTTC
CDR3: CSVAGPGTGINEQFF

V: TRBV5-1
J: TRBJ1-4
D: TRBD1
size: .
DNA: TGCGCCAGCAGCTCGGGACAGTTCAATGAAAAACTGTTTTTT
CDR3: CASSSGQFNEKLFF

V: TRBV5-8
J: TRBJ2-3
D: .
size: .
DNA: TGTGCCAGCAGCGCGTGGGGGGACACAGATACGCAGTATTTT
CDR3: CASSAWGDTDTQYF

V: TRBV12-2
J: TRBJ1-1
D: .
size: .
DNA: TGTGCAAGTCGCTTATTGGTTCCCAGGGCGGGTAAGACTGAAGCTTTCTTT
CDR3: CASRLLVPRAGKTEAFF

V: TRBV9
J: TRBJ2-1
D: TRBD2
size: .
DNA: TGTGCCAGCAGCTTCGGACTAGAAGGCGGCAATGAGCAGTTCTTC
CDR3: CASSFGLEGGNEQFF

V: TRBV5-6
J: TRBJ2-5
D: TRBD2
size: .
DNA: TGTGCCAGCAGCCTGAGGCTGGGACTAGCGGCCCAAGAGACCCAGTACTTC
CDR3: CASSLRLGLAAQETQYF

V: TRBV5-4
J: TRBJ1-1
D: TRBD1
size: .
DNA: TGTGCCAGCAGCTTGACAGGGGAGGCGACTGAAGCTTTCTTT
CDR3: CASSLTGEATEAFF

V: TRBV28
J: TRBJ2-7
D: .
size: once
DNA: TGTGCCAGCAGTTATCCGGGGACCCACGAGCAGTACTTC
CDR3: CASSYPGTHEQYF

V: TRBV18
J: TRBJ2-2
D: .
size: .
DNA: TGTGCCAGCTCACCACGGACAGACACCGGGGAGCTGTTTTTT
CDR3: CASSPRTDTGELFF

V: TRBV19
J: TRBJ2-1
D: TRBD2
size: .
DNA: TGTGCCAGTCGTAGCGGGAGAAGAATCTACAATGAGCAGTTCTTC
CDR3: CASRSGRRIYNEQFF

V: TRBV20-1
J: TRBJ1-1
D: .
size: few
DNA: TGCAGTGCTAGTCAGTTGACTGAAGCTTTCTTT
CDR3: CSASQLTEAFF

V: TRBV5-6
J: TRBJ2-7
D: TRBD1
size: .
DNA: TGTGCCAGCAGCTTAAGATTGGGGGACAGGGAAAAAACCTACGAGCAGTACTTC
CDR3: CASSLRLGDREKTYEQYF

V: TRBV5-4
J: TRBJ2-7
D: .
size: .
DNA: TGTGCCAGCAGCTTGGAGTTCGGGACCTCCTACGAGCAGTACTTC
CDR3: CASSLEFGTSYEQYF

V: TRBV9
J: TRBJ2-1
D: .
size: .
DNA: TGTGCCAGCAGCGTAGGTGGCAAGGAGCAGTTCTTC
CDR3: CASSVGGKEQFF